The T cell receptor beta chain under discussion was sequenced for a study of T cell repertoires in cytomegalovirus infection. This clonotype was recorded a few times. TCRdb recomputed calls from the reads with MiXCR, one row per CDR3 protein. Here the sample spans more than 400,000 distinct CDR3 sequences, about 30% being singletons. The CDR3 has 14 residues. V lost 0 bases and J 6 bases, leaving 12 bases between the germline ends. CDR1 is DFQATT, CDR2 SNEGSKA, per germline (reference sequence). The sequencing sample was made of PBMCs. The TCR originated in a human donor in good health (CMV status not recorded). Some clones in this sample may be carry-over from other donors' samples. The J gene is TRBJ2-1, the V gene TRBV20-1; D remains unclear. In DNA, the CDR3 is TGCAGTGCTAGAGACCCCCGGGTGGGCAATGAGCAGTTCTTC. Its protein product is CSARDPRVGNEQFF.